This note documents a single T cell receptor (beta chain) sequence. This specimen comes from a study of shared clonotypes between healthy human individuals. Here immunoSEQ multiplex PCR was the method, and the copy in TCRdb shows in-frame clones only, minus some. This table has under 2,500,000 clones, around 95% appearing once. V lost 4 bases, J lost 3 bases, and 6 bases lay in between. Germline V gene lookup returns CDR1 SGHTA and CDR2 FQGNSA. This CDR3 region has 12 residues. The gene calls are TRBV7-2 and TRBJ2-5; unclear D gene. The sequenced sample was naive CD4+ T cells sorted from blood. Subset described: CD45RA+ positively selected. The sequence was obtained from a man in his late teens or twenties in good health. DNA of the CDR3: TGTGCCAGCAGCTCCCTGGAAGAGACCCAGTACTTC. It encodes CASSSLEETQYF.